The rows below give T cell receptor beta chains drawn from one sample of a study of OX40 agonist ivuxolimab in advanced cancers. TCRdb keeps only in-frame clones here, not all; method: immunoSEQ multiplex PCR. The table includes tens of thousands of clones, around 90% detected once. Sequenced here: CD4+ or CD8+ T cells sorted from blood, sampled in a trial of the OX40 agonist ivuxolimab. The receptors here all came from an adult with an advanced solid tumor such as melanoma, head and neck, liver or kidney cancer. The conserved cysteine and the conserved F or W are not part of the CDR3 here. Not every row has a clone size; where given, it reads once, few, many or a size class.

v_call	clone_size	j_call	cdr3_aa
TRBV28	.	TRBJ2-3	ASSPSVGWVADTQY
TRBV2	.	TRBJ2-7	ASRVIAGVGEQY
TRBV4-3	.	TRBJ2-1	ASSRGQGEQF
TRBV5-1	.	TRBJ2-1	ASSLRLDGNEQF
TRBV11-2	.	TRBJ1-2	ASSPPGGFGGYT
TRBV28	.	TRBJ1-2	ASNPNTGGAYGYT
TRBV27	.	TRBJ2-2	ASRISGGGSNTGELF
TRBV7-2	.	TRBJ2-3	ASSPVEGDTQY
TRBV28	.	TRBJ1-1	ASSIPGQTNTEAF
TRBV5-6	.	TRBJ2-4	ASSLGNIQY
TRBV18	.	TRBJ1-5	ASVGGAYQPQH
TRBV5-8	few	TRBJ1-5	ASSLSLTGVQPQH
TRBV6-1	.	TRBJ2-4	ASSPNRVENIQY
TRBV19	.	TRBJ1-2	ASSIQTENYGYT
TRBV18	.	TRBJ1-1	ASQDDRGVRTEAF
TRBV12-5	.	TRBJ2-7	ASAMDLSSYEQY
TRBV10-3	.	TRBJ2-3	AISVDGYTDTQY
TRBV5-4	.	TRBJ2-5	ASSSPQGGGRETQY
TRBV6-1	.	TRBJ1-5	ASLRADPNQPQH
TRBV6-5	.	TRBJ1-2	ASSYIDSNYGYT